The present TCR beta chain was sequenced within a study of blood T cell repertoires in COVID-19. About the research overall: Sample material is recorded as cDNA or gDNA derived from T cells, B-cell-depleted T cells, or PBMCs.

Trimming took 1 base from V and 0 from J, leaving 6 bases between them. Germline-derived CDR1 and CDR2 are SNHLY and FYNNEI. The CDR3 sequence is 15 residues long. Repertoires were generated with immunoSEQ multiplex PCR, while TCRdb's copy carries only in-frame clones and drops some. Of about 190,000 clones in the sample, approximately 91% were seen once. This TCR came from a man between 70 and 80 years old with active or convalescent COVID-19. Source material: peripheral blood. This chain links TRBV2 with TRBJ1-4; tentative D call: TRBD1 (6 bases). The CDR3 spells CASSEEGATNEKLFF. Written as DNA, the CDR3 is TGTGCCAGCAGTGAAGAGGGGGCAACTAATGAAAAACTGTTTTTT.